The present T cell receptor (beta chain) was sequenced within a study of blood T cell repertoires in COVID-19. The CDR3 has 18 amino acids. The germline V gene has CDR1 LGHDT and CDR2 YNNKEL (reference sequence). After removal of 0 bases from V and 2 bases from J, the junction contained 5 bases not matched to a gene. Original handling: Amplification of reference gene primers provided the estimated nucleated cell counts. Method: immunoSEQ multiplex PCR; TCRdb's copy keeps in-frame clones and lacks some. V and J calls and clone size follow that table, whereas D and trimming were derived from the DNA. In the table there are 50,000 to 80,000 clones, approximately 90% of which are singletons. Recovery meant two consecutive negative NP/OP PCR tests, professional clearance, or resolved symptoms.

The clonotype was recovered from a woman between 35 and 50 years old who had recovered from COVID-19. The sample comprised PBMCs or T cells enriched from blood (not recorded which). The J gene is TRBJ2-6, the V gene TRBV3-1 (or the pseudogene TRBV3-2); TRBD2 aligns across 9 bases. The CDR3 spells CASSQDWRGGPGANVLTF. In DNA form, the CDR3 reads TGTGCCAGCAGCCAAGACTGGCGGGGGGGGCCTGGGGCCAACGTCCTGACTTTC.